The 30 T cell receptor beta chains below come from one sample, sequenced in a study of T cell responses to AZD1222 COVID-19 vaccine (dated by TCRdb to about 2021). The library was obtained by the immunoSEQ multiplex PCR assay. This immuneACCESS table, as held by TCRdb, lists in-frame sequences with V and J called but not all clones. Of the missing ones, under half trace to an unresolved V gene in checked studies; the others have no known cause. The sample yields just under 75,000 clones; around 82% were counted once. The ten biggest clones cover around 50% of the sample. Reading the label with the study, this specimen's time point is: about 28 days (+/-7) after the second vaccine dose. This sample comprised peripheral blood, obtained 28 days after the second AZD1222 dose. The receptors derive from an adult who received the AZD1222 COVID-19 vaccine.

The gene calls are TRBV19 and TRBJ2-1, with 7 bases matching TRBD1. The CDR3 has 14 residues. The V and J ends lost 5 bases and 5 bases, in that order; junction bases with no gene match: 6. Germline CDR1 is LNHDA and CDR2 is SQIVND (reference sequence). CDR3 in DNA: TGTGCCAGTAGTCTCCGGGACAGTCACAATGAGCAGTTCTTC. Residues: CASSLRDSHNEQFF.

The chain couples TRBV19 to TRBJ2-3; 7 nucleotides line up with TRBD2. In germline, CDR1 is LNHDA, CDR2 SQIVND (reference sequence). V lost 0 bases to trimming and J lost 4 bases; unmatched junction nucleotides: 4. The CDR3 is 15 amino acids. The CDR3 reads CASSIEGGTADTQYF. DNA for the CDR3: TGTGCCAGTAGTATAGAGGGGGGGACCGCAGATACGCAGTATTTT.

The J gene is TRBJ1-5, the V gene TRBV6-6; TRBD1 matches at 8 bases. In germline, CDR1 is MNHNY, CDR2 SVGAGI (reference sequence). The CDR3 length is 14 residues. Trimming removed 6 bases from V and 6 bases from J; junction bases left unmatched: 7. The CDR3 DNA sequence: TGTGCCAGCAGCAACGACAGGGGCGGTCAGCCCCAGCATTTT. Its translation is CASSNDRGGQPQHF.

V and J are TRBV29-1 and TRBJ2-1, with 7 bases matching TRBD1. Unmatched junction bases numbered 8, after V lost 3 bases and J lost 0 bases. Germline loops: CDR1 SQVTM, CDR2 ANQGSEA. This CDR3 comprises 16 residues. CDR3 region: CSVDSVTGNSYNEQFF. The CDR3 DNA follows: TGCAGCGTTGATTCTGTGACAGGGAACTCCTACAATGAGCAGTTCTTC.

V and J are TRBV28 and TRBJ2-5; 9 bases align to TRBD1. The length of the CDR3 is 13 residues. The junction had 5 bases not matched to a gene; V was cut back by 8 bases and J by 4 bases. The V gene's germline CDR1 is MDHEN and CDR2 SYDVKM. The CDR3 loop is CASSQGARETQYF. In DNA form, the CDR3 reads TGTGCCAGCTCACAGGGGGCAAGAGAGACCCAGTACTTC.

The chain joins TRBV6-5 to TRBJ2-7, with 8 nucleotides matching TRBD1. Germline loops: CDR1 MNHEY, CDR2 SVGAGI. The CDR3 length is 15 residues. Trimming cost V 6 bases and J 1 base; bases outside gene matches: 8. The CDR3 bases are TGTGCCAGCAGCGTGACCGGGACAGGTTCCTACGAGCAGTACTTC. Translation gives CASSVTGTGSYEQYF.

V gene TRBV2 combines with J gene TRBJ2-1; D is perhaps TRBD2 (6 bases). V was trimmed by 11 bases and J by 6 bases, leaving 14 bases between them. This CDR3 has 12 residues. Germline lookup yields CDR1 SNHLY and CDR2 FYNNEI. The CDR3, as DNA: TGTGCCGGATTTACGGAGGGCAATGAGCAGTTCTTC. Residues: CAGFTEGNEQFF.

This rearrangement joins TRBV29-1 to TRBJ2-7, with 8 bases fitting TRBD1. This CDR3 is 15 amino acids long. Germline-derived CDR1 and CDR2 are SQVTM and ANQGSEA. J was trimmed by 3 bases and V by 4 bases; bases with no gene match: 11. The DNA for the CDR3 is TGCAGCGTTGTAAATCCCGGACAGGGAAGCTACGAGCAGTACTTC. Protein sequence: CSVVNPGQGSYEQYF.

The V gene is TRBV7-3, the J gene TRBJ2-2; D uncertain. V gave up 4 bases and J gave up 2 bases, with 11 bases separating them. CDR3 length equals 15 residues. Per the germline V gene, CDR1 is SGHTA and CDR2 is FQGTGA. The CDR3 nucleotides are TGTGCCAGCAGCTCTCCTTTGACAAACACCGGGGAGCTGTTTTTT. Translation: CASSSPLTNTGELFF.

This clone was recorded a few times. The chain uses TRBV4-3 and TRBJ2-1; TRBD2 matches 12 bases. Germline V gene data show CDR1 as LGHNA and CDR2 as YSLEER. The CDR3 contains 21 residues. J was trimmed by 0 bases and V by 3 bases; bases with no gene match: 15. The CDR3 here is CASSQGGLGLAGVSSYNEQFF. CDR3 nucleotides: TGCGCCAGCAGCCAGGGAGGCTTGGGACTAGCGGGCGTAAGCTCCTACAATGAGCAGTTCTTC.

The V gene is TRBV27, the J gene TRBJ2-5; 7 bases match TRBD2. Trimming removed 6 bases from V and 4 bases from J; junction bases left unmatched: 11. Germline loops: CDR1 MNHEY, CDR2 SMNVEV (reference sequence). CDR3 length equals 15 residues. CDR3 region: CASRAGLVGRETQYF. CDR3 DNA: TGTGCCAGCAGAGCAGGACTAGTCGGTCGAGAGACCCAGTACTTC.

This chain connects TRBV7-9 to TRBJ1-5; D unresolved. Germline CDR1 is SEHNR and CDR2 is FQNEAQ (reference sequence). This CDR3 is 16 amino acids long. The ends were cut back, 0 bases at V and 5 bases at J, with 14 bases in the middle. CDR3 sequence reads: CASSLAAAGFDQPQHF. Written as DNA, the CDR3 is TGTGCCAGCAGCTTAGCGGCAGCGGGTTTCGATCAGCCCCAGCATTTT.

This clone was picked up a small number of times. CDR3 residues: CASSPVWGADTQYF. The CDR3 DNA is TGTGCCAGCAGTCCTGTGTGGGGGGCAGATACGCAGTATTTT. The rearrangement joins TRBV28 to TRBJ2-3, with D perhaps TRBD2 (6 bases). CDR1 MDHEN and CDR2 SYDVKM come from the germline V gene. V was cut by 5 bases and J by 4 bases, with 13 bases left in between. The CDR3 extends over 14 amino acids.

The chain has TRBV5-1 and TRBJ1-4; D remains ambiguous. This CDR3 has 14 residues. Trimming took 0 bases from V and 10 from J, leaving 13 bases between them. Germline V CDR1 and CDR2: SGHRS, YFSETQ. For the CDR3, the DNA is TGCGCCAGCAGCTTGGATGTTGAGTCTCCAAAACTGTTTTTT. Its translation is CASSLDVESPKLFF.

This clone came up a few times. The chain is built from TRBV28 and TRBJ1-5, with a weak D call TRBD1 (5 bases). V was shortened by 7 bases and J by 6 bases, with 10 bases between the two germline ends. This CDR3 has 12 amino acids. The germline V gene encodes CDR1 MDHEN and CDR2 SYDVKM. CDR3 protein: CASTGGRQPQHF. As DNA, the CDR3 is TGTGCCAGCACCGGGGGACGTCAGCCCCAGCATTTT.

The CDR3 DNA reads TGTGCCAGCACCCGGGACCGAGGAATCTCTGGAAACACCATATATTTT. It is translated as CASTRDRGISGNTIYF. The V gene is TRBV2, the J gene TRBJ1-3; possibly TRBD1 for D (5 bases). V was shortened by 7 bases and J by 0 bases, with 16 bases between the two germline ends. The length of the CDR3 is 16 residues. CDR1 SNHLY and CDR2 FYNNEI come from the germline V gene.

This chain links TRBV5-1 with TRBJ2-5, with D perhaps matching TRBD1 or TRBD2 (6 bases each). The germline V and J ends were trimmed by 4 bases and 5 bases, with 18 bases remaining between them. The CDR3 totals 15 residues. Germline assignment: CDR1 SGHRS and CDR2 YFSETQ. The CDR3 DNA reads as TGCGCCAGCAGCCCTGCTGGGGGGCAGGGGGAGACCCAGTACTTC. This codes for CASSPAGGQGETQYF.

The CDR3 here is CASSLQRGGTEAFF. The CDR3 nucleotides are TGTGCCAGCAGTTTACAACGTGGGGGCACTGAAGCTTTCTTT. The chain combines TRBV27 with TRBJ1-1, with D possibly TRBD1 on 5 matching bases. CDR1 and CDR2 from the germline V gene are MNHEY and SMNVEV (reference sequence). With 2 bases removed from V and 4 bases from J, the gap between germline ends came to 11 bases. CDR3 length: 14 residues.

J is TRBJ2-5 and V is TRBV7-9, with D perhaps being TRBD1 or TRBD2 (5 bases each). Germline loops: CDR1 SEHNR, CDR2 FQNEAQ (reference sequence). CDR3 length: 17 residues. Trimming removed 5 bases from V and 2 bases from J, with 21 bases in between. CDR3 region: CASSRGALTTPQETQYF. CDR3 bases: TGTGCCAGCAGCCGAGGGGCGCTAACAACACCTCAAGAGACCCAGTACTTC.

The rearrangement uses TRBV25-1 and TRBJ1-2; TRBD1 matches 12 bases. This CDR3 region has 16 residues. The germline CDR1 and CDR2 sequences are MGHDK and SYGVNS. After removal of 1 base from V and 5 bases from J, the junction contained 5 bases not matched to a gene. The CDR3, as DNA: TGTGCCAGCAGTGAATCTGGGACAGGGGGCGGGTATGGCTACACCTTC. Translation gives CASSESGTGGGYGYTF.

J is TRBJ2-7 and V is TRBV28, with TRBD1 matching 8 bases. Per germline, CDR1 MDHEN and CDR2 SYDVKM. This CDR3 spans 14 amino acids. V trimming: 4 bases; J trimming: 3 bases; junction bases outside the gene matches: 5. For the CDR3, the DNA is TGTGCCAGCAGTTCCTGGACAGGGAACTACGAGCAGTACTTC. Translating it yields CASSSWTGNYEQYF.

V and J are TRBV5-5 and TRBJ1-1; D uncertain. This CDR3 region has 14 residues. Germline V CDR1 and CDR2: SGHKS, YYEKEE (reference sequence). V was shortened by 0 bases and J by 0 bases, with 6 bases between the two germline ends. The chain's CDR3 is CASSLVGLNTEAFF. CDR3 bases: TGTGCCAGCAGCTTGGTGGGCCTGAACACTGAAGCTTTCTTT.

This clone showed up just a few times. The CDR3 reads CASSSQTDYNEQFF. The CDR3 DNA is TGTGCCAGCAGTTCCCAGACCGATTACAATGAGCAGTTCTTC. This chain links TRBV28 with TRBJ2-1, with D unresolved. Trimming took off 4 bases at V and 4 bases at J, with 11 bases between the two ends. Germline loops: CDR1 MDHEN, CDR2 SYDVKM. The CDR3 loop spans 14 amino acids.

The DNA for the CDR3 is TGTGCCAGTGGGCTTAGCAATCAGCCCCAGCATTTT. Protein sequence: CASGLSNQPQHF. This sequence joins TRBV28 and TRBJ1-5; no clear D gene. The CDR3 has 12 amino acids. CDR1 is MDHEN and CDR2 is SYDVKM in the germline V gene. V shed 9 bases and J shed 0 bases, with 6 bases lying between them. Complete variable domain (other parts from reference TRBV28 and TRBJ1-5): DVKVTQSSRYLVKRTGEKVFLECVQDMDHENMFWYRQDPGLGLRLIYFSYDVKMKEKGDIPEGYSVSREKKERFSLILESASTNQTSMYLCASGLSNQPQHFGDGTRLSIL.

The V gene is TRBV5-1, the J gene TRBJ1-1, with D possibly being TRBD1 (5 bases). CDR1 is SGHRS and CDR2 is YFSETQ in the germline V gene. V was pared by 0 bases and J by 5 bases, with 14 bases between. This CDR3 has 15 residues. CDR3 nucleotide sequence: TGCGCCAGCAGCTTGGCCCAACGGGGGATAACTGAAGCTTTCTTT. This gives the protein CASSLAQRGITEAFF.

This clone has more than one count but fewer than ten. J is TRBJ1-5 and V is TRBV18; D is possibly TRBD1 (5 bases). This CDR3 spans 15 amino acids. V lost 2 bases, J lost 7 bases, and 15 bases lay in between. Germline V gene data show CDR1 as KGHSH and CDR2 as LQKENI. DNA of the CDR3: TGTGCCAGCTCACCATCAAGGGGCGCGGAGCAGCCCCAGCATTTT. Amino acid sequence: CASSPSRGAEQPQHF.

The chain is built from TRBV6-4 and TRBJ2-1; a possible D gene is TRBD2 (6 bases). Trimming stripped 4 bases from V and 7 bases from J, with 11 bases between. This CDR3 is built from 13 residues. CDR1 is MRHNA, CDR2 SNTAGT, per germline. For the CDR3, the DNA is TGTGCCAGCAGTGGGGTAGCGGAGAATGAGCAGTTCTTC. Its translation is CASSGVAENEQFF.

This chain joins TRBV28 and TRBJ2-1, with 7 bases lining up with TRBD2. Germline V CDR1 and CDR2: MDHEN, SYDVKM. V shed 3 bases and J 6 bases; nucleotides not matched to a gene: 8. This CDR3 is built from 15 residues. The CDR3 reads CASSFGGSGTNEQFF. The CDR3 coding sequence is TGTGCCAGCAGTTTTGGCGGGAGTGGGACCAATGAGCAGTTCTTC.

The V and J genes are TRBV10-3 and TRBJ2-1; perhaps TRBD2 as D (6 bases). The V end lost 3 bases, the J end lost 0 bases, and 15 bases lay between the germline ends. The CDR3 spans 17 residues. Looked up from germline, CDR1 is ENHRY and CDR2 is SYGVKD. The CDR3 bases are TGTGCCATCAGTGAAAGGAGTGGGGGGAGCTCCTACAATGAGCAGTTCTTC. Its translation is CAISERSGGSSYNEQFF.

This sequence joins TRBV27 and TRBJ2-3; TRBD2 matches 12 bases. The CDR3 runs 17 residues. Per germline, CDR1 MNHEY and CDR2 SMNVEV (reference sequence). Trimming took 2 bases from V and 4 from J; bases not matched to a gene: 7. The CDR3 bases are TGTGCCAGCAGTTTACGGGCTAGCGGGAGGGTAGCAGATACGCAGTATTTT. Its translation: CASSLRASGRVADTQYF.